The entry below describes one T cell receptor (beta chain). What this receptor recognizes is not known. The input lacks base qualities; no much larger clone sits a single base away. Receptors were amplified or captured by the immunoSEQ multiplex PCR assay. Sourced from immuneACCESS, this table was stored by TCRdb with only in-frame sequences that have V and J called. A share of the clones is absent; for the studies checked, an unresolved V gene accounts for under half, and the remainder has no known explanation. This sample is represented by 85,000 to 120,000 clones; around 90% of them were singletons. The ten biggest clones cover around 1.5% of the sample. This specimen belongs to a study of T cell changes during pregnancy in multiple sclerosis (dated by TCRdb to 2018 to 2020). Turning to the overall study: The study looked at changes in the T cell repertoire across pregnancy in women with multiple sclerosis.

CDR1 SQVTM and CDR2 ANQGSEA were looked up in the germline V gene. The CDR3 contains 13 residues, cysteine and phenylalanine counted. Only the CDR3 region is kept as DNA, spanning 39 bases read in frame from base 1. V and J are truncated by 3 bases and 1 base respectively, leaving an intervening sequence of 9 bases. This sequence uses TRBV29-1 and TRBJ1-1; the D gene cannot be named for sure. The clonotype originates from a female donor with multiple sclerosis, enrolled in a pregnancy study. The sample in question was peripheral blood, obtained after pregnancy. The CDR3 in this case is CSVDPRGNTEAFF. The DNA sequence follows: TGCAGCGTTGACCCTCGAGGGAACACTGAAGCTTTCTTT.